This is a list of T cell receptor beta chains from one sample in a study of T cells in Graves' hyperthyroidism and ophthalmopathy. TCRdb redid the calling of the multiplex PCR reads with MiXCR, one entry per CDR3 protein. The sample shows a few hundred thousand distinct CDR3 sequences, more than 15% of them seen only once. Sequencing was carried out using blood. All receptors derive from a woman younger than 30 with Graves' hyperthyroidism. CDR3s include the opening cysteine and the closing phenylalanine or tryptophan. The D gene is left open where the match is weak. Only part of the rows carry a size: once, few, many, or a class if the clone is expanded.

>TRBJ2-5|-|TRBV7-8|few
TGTGCCAGCAGGATCGGGCGAATAGAGACCCAGTACTTC
CASRIGRIETQYF
>TRBJ1-3|-|TRBV6-1|-
TGTGCCAGCGGTGCGGAAAACTCTGGAAACACCATATATTTT
CASGAENSGNTIYF
>TRBJ1-6|-|TRBV27|few
TGTGCCAGCACCCCGCGGGGTGAAGGTTCACCCCTCCACTTT
CASTPRGEGSPLHF
>TRBJ1-5|-|TRBV6-4|many
TGTGCCAGCAGTTATATAGGAAGCAATCAGCCCCAGCATTTT
CASSYIGSNQPQHF
>TRBJ2-7|TRBD1|TRBV3-1|many
TGTGCCAGCAGCCAAGGGACAGGGGTGGGGTCCTACGAGCAGTACTTC
CASSQGTGVGSYEQYF
>TRBJ1-4|-|TRBV6-5|-
TGTGCCAGCAGTTACTCGATTCCGGGGGCAACTAATAAAAAACTGTTTTTT
CASSYSIPGATNKKLFF
>TRBJ2-7|-|TRBV6-1|few
TGTGCCAGCAGTGCACGGCCCGGCGATTCCCCCCTCAGCGAGCAGTACTTC
CASSARPGDSPLSEQYF
>TRBJ1-2|TRBD1|TRBV3-1|many
TGTGCCAGCAGCCAAGGACAGGGATTATATGGCTACACCTTC
CASSQGQGLYGYTF
>TRBJ2-1|-|TRBV27|many
TGTGCCAGCAGGTCACGGGTCAATGAGCAGTTCTTC
CASRSRVNEQFF
>TRBJ1-1|-|TRBV28|many
TGTGCCAGCAGTTCCAGGGTTGGGGCTGAAGCTTTCTTT
CASSSRVGAEAFF
>TRBJ2-7|-|TRBV18|-
TGTGCCAGCTCACCAAGGGCAGGGGATAGCTACGAGCAGTACTTC
CASSPRAGDSYEQYF
>TRBJ2-1|-|TRBV5-4|few
TGTGCCAGCAGCTTGGGGGCCCGGCGAGTGAATGAGCAATTCTTC
CASSLGARRVNEQFF
>TRBJ2-1|TRBD2|TRBV15|many
TGTGCCACCAGGCCCCTAGCGGGAGTGGGGAATGAGCAGTTCTTC
CATRPLAGVGNEQFF
>TRBJ2-7|TRBD2|TRBV7-2|many
TGTGCCAGCAGCTTCCGGGAGGTTTCGCGGGAGCAGTACTTC
CASSFREVSREQYF
>TRBJ1-5|TRBD1|TRBV7-2|many
TGTGCCAGCAGCGAAGGACAGGGGCAGAATAGCAATCAGCCCCAGCATTTT
CASSEGQGQNSNQPQHF
>TRBJ2-2|-|TRBV10-3|few
TGTGCCATCAGTTTATCGGTGGCAGGCAACACCGGGGAGCTGTTTTTT
CAISLSVAGNTGELFF
>TRBJ2-3|-|TRBV28|many
TGTGCCAGCAGTTCACCCGGACAGATAGATACGCAGTATTTT
CASSSPGQIDTQYF
>TRBJ2-2|-|TRBV27|many
TGTGCCAGCAGTTTACTGGGGGTTAACACCGGGGAGCTGTTTTTT
CASSLLGVNTGELFF
>TRBJ2-5|TRBD1|TRBV6-1|-
TGTGCCAGCAGATTCTCCCGCAGGGGGCGAGGAGAAGAGACCCAGTACTTC
CASRFSRRGRGEETQYF
>TRBJ1-1|-|TRBV5-4|few
TGTGCCAGCAGCTTGGCAACGGACATGAACACTGAAGCTTTCTTT
CASSLATDMNTEAFF
>TRBJ2-7|-|TRBV20-1|many
TGCAGTGCTGGAAGAGGGGGGGGCGCGGCCGAGCAGTACTTC
CSAGRGGGAAEQYF
>TRBJ1-1|TRBD1|TRBV20-1|few
TGCAGTGCTAGTAGGGGGCCTCCTTCGGGGGCGCGGGCTGAAGCTTTCTTT
CSASRGPPSGARAEAFF
>TRBJ1-2|-|TRBV7-9|few
TGTGCCAGCAGCTTACCAGAGTCGAGGGGCTATGGCTACACCTTC
CASSLPESRGYGYTF
>TRBJ2-1|-|TRBV6-1|few
TGTGCCAGCAGTGAACTGGGAGGGGGCACCTACAATGAGCAGTTCTTC
CASSELGGGTYNEQFF